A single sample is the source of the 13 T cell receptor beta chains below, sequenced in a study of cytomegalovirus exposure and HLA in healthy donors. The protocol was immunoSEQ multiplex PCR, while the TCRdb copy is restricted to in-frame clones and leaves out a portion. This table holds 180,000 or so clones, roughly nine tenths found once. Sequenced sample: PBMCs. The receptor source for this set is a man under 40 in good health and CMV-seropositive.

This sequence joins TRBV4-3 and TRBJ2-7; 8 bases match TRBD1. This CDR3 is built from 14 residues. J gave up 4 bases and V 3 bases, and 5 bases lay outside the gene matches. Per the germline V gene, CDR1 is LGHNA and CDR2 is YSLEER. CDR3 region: CASSHDRGGYEQYF. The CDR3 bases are TGCGCCAGCAGCCATGACAGGGGTGGGTACGAGCAGTACTTC.

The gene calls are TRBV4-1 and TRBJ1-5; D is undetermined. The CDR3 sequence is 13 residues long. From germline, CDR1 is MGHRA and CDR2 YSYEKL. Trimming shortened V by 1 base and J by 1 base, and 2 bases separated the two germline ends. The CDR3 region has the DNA TGCGCCAGCAGCCAAGCAAGCAATCAGCCCCAGCATTTT. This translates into CASSQASNQPQHF.

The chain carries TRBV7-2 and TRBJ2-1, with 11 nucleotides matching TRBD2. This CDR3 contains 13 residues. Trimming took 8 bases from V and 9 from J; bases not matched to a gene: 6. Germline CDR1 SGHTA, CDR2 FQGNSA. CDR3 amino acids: CASHSGGASEQFF. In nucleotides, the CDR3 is TGTGCCAGCCATAGCGGGGGGGCTAGTGAGCAGTTCTTC.

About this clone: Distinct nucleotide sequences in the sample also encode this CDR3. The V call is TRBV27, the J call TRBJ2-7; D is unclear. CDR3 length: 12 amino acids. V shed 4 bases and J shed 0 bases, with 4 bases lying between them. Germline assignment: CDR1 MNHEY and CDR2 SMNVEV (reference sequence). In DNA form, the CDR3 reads TGTGCCAGCAGTTCCTCCTCCTACGAGCAGTACTTC. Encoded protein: CASSSSSYEQYF.

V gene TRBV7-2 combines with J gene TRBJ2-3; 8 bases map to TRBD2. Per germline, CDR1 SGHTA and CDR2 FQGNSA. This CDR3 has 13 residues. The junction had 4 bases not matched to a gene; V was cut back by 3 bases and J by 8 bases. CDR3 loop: CASSLGLVGTQYF. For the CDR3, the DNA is TGTGCCAGCAGCTTGGGACTAGTGGGTACGCAGTATTTT.

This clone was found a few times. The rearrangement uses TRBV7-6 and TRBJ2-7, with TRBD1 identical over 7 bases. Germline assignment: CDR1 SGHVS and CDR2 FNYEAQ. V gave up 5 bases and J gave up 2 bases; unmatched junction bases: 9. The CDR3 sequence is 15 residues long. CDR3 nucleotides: TGTGCCAGCAGCCCTGGGACAGAAGGAGCCTACGAGCAGTACTTC. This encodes CASSPGTEGAYEQYF.

The CDR3 bases are TGCGCCAGCAGCTTGCGGGCGGATTCTAGCACAGATACGCAGTATTTT. This translates into CASSLRADSSTDTQYF. The chain carries TRBV5-1 and TRBJ2-3; D gene uncertain. Germline CDR1 and CDR2: SGHRS and YFSETQ. The CDR3 consists of 16 residues. V lost 1 base, J lost 0 bases, and 12 bases lay in between.

CDR3 DNA: TGCGCCAGCAGCACTCAACCGGGACAGGGACCCTACGAGCAGTACTTC. This translates into CASSTQPGQGPYEQYF. This chain joins TRBV5-1 and TRBJ2-7; 9 bases match TRBD1. Trimming at V came to 4 bases and at J to 2 bases, leaving 10 bases not matched to a gene. The germline V gene encodes CDR1 SGHRS and CDR2 YFSETQ. The CDR3 runs 16 residues. The variable domain in full, with the rest retrieved from reference TRBV5-1 and TRBJ2-7, is KAGVTQTPRYLIKTRGQQVTLSCSPISGHRSVSWYQQTPGQGLQFLFEYFSETQRNKGNFPGRFSGRQFSNSRSEMNVSTLELGDSALYLCASSTQPGQGPYEQYFGPGTRLTVT.

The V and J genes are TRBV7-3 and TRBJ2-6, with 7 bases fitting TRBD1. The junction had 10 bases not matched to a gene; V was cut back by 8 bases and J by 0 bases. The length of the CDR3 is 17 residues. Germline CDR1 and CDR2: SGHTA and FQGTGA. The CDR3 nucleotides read TGTGCCAGCTCCGAACACAGGGGAAGCTCTGGGGCCAACGTCCTGACTTTC. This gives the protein CASSEHRGSSGANVLTF.

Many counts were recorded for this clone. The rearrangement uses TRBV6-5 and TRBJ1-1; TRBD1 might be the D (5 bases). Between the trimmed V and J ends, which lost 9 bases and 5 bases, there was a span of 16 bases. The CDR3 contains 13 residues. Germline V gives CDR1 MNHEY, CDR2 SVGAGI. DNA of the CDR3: TGTGCCAGTAAGGGAGGGGCAGCTACTGAAGCTTTCTTT. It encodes CASKGGAATEAFF.

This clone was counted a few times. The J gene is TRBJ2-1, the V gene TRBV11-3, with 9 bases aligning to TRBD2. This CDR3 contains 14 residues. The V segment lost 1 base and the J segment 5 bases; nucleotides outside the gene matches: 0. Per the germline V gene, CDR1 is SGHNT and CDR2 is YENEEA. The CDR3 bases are TGTGCCAGCAGCTTAGGCGGGGGGGACAATGAGCAGTTCTTC. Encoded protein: CASSLGGGDNEQFF. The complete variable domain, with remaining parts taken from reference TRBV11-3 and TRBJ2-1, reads EAGVVQSPRYKIIEKKQPVAFWCNPISGHNTLYWYLQNLGQGPELLIRYENEEAVDDSQLPKDRFSAERLKGVDSTLKIQPAELGDSAVYLCASSLGGGDNEQFFGPGTRLTVL.

Written as DNA, the CDR3 is TGTGCCTGGGCCCGACCGGGACAGGGTTTGGTTGTGTATTTT. Translated, it gives CAWARPGQGLVVYF. The gene calls are TRBV30 and TRBJ1-3, with 9 positions matching TRBD1. Unmatched junction bases numbered 18, after V lost 5 bases and J lost 16 bases. The CDR3 covers 14 residues. Germline CDR1 GTSNPN, CDR2 SVGIG (reference sequence).

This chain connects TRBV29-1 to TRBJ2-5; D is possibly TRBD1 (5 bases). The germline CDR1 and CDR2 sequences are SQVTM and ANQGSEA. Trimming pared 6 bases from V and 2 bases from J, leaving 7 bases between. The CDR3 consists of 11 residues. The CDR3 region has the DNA TGCAGCGTAGGGGTACAAGAGACCCAGTACTTC. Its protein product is CSVGVQETQYF.